The sequence of this T cell receptor beta chain was determined in a study of cytomegalovirus exposure and HLA in healthy donors listed by TCRdb under 2017. Background on the whole study: In an earlier analysis of fewer than 750 of the donors, 250 to 300 Gb of sequence data and just under 120 million unique TCR beta sequences from about 180 million T cells were reported. An early release that covered some 630 HLA-typed donors contained about 300 gigabases of sequencing data and about 93 million unique TCR sequences. Of the roughly 400 genotyped donors, more than 75% were placed in the genetic ancestry cluster associated with self-reported Caucasian donors. The study was designed to test whether signatures of past pathogen exposure could be identified by cataloging public T cell receptors. The study used immunosequencing to profile the T cell repertoires of approximately 690 subjects and linked those repertoires to cytomegalovirus serostatus. A separate validation cohort of roughly 120 different subjects was used in addition to the roughly 670-subject first cohort. To predict cytomegalovirus infection status, the study combined high-throughput TCR immunosequencing, statistical association of individual TCRs with disease status, and machine learning. To study patterns of TCR occurrence, a later analysis re-analyzed previously published TCR beta repertoires from around 660 donors and added high-resolution HLA genotyping. In the later analysis, no new phenotypic data were used to find candidate immune exposures; instead, reliance was placed on TCR beta sequences and their occurrence across donors. An earlier analysis of around 540 of the donors applied high-throughput TCR beta sequencing to assess whether each TCR beta V gene segment acted as functional or pseudogenic. Alongside the repertoire data, information on donor age, sex, ethnicity and CMV serostatus was compiled. Genome-wide SNP genotypes for about 60% of the 666 donors were used in a later genetic analysis, which treated that subset as a discovery cohort. All discovery cohort repertoires had been generated using a single sequencing platform. Both class I and class II loci were covered by HLA typing, at four-digit resolution. Typing coverage varied by locus: roughly 629-640 donors for A, B, C, DRB1 and DQB1; roughly 560 for DQA1; over 600 for DPA1; roughly 470 for DPB1. Roughly 5 DR-DQ haplotypes were handled as single units for association and clustering, since linkage in the cohort was strong. On average, roughly 250,000 unique TCR beta nucleotide sequences were sequenced per donor among about 400 genotyped donors of the cohort, with around 19% of those sequences being non-productive.

Comments on this clone: Its antigen remains undetermined. No much larger clone exists at a distance of one base, and base qualities are not known.

The library was obtained by the immunoSEQ multiplex PCR assay. For the multiplex PCR, a mixture combining 60 forward primers for TCR Vbeta segments and 13 reverse primers for TCR Jbeta segments was used. A multiplex PCR assay on genomic DNA amplified the CDR3 region of rearranged TCR beta genes. Amplified TCR beta libraries were sequenced as 87-base-pair reads on the Illumina HiSeq System. The authors' analysis ran thus. A later analysis counted some 80 million unique TCR beta chains across the 666 repertoires, and around 12 million of these chains were shared by at least two donors. Raw reads were error-corrected and collapsed into unique sequences by a nearest-neighbor algorithm in which closely related sequences were merged to remove PCR and sequencing errors. V, D and J gene segments were assigned by aligning CDR3 sequences to IMGT reference sequences. Each retained sequence needed at least a six-nucleotide match to both a V gene segment and a J gene segment. Rearrangements were classified as productive when the CDR3 lacked stop codons and remained in frame with V and J, and all other rearrangements were classified as non-productive. CDR3 was defined according to IMGT convention as the region running from the second conserved V-encoded cysteine to the conserved J-encoded phenylalanine. In an earlier analysis of some 550 of the donors, sequences lacking an unambiguous match to a single V gene segment were excluded. In an earlier analysis of some 590 of the donors, a V segment was called functional when productive rearrangements were above 56.7%, and segregating when the standard deviation between donors exceeded 5%. A statistical classification framework was built to diagnose cytomegalovirus status from the catalog of TCR beta chain sequences. In a later analysis, V and J genes were assigned by comparing TCR nucleotide sequences against IMGT/GENE-DB human TR gene sequences. A later analysis assigned CDR3 sequences and most-parsimonious VDJ recombination scenarios with the TCRdist pipeline. In a later analysis, every TCR beta chain was defined by the combination of its CDR3 amino acid sequence and its V-gene family, and reads without a unique V-gene family were dropped. A later analysis removed roughly 590 highly shared, low-generation-probability nucleotide sequences to deal with suspected cross-contamination and a sequencing artifact. For each public chain, a later analysis derived a clonal expansion index from normalized ranks of inferred template counts within each repertoire. Generation probabilities in a later analysis came from a VDJ recombination model fitted to out-of-frame rearrangements, and those results were checked against IGoR. In a later analysis, TCR-TCR, TCR-HLA and TCR-CMV co-occurrence was scored with hypergeometric tests, and a repertoire-size bias correction was applied to TCR pairs. A later analysis estimated false discovery rates by permuting HLA or CMV assignments 20 times. A later analysis grouped co-occurring TCRs with DBSCAN, adding TCRdist sequence similarity when clustering within HLA-allele-positive subsets. Repertoires with fewer than 30,000 or more than 120,000 public chains were left out of co-occurrence clustering, as were a few repertoires with anomalous nucleotide sharing. TCRdb took over this immuneACCESS table, retaining in-frame rearrangements with V and J assigned. Such tables are incomplete; in checked studies, under half of the missing clones stem from an unresolved V gene, and the remainder is unexplained. Clonal size and the V and J genes are those of that table, whereas D and trimming came from the DNA. This sample comprises approximately 91,000 clones, around nine tenths of them detected only once. Of the sample, roughly 9.2% is held by the ten largest clones.

The cohort was made up of approximately 670 healthy bone marrow donors. All cohort members were sampled while nominally healthy, although unrecorded immune exposures were likely present. The donor tested CMV seropositive, placing the donor among the 289 seropositive members of the cohort. Each donor provided a peripheral blood sample, and peripheral blood mononuclear cells were used for TCR beta sequencing. The Qiagen DNeasy Blood Extraction Kit was used to extract genomic DNA from the blood cell samples. General findings and caveats noted by the study authors: The 87-base-pair reads could not distinguish some IMGT-functional V segments, including TRBV6-2 and TRBV6-3, so those segments were excluded. It was suggested by the authors that the approach could potentially be generalized to other disease states and immunological phenotypes. Compared with the roughly 700-donor mean, donors in an Asian-associated ancestry cluster had fewer N-insertions in productive TCRs, according to a later genetic analysis. HLA typing was unavailable for some donors at each locus, so association tests used only the typed subset. In vitro tests confirmed that a few of the cytomegalovirus-associated TCR beta chains recognize cytomegalovirus antigens. A further reported finding was that TCR beta sequences accurately predicted the HLA-A and HLA-B alleles for most subjects in the first cohort. Correlated functional status among segregating V segments might be attributable to linkage disequilibrium, but an unknown experimental factor could not be ruled out. A later analysis associated 15,000 or so TCR beta sequences with specific HLA alleles at a false discovery rate of 0.05. In a later analysis, most CMV-associated TCR beta chains were found to appear HLA-restricted, with HLA associations seemingly driven largely by CMV exposure. Most TCR sequences were seen in very few donors, while some public TCRs were found in many individuals. The classifier was reported to diagnose cytomegalovirus status with high specificity and sensitivity in both the original cohort and the validation cohort. A group of highly shared sequence variants was considered likely to be a technical artifact of the sequencing pipeline. The presence/absence analyses assumed that sequencing depth was roughly uniform across donors, and that assumption may not be true. In a later analysis, TCR association rates were found to vary across HLA loci, with the most associated TCRs seen for DRB1 alleles and the fewest for HLA-C alleles. In a later analysis, HLA-associated TCR beta chains were found to be more clonally expanded and to have lower generation probabilities than equally common non-associated chains. Assigning TCR associations to individual alleles was difficult when HLA alleles, especially DR and DQ, strongly co-occurred. Only TCR beta chains were sequenced in this cohort, and the absence of alpha or paired-chain data limited detectable features. An earlier analysis of some 590 of the donors showed that most TCR beta V segments appeared in productive rearrangements either about 90% or about 30% of the time, which broadly matched IMGT annotations. An association between a missense DCLRE1C variant and V-gene and J-gene trimming of TCR beta chains was found in a later genetic analysis and replicated in an independent cohort. The study gave a list of about 160 TCR beta chains associated with cytomegalovirus. CMV serostatus was the only immune exposure information available for the cohort. Because counts were too low, seventeen rarely observed V segments, including chromosome 9 orphons, were excluded from the earlier analysis of around 640 of the donors. A later analysis reported that several top co-occurrence clusters appeared linked to parvovirus B19, influenza, CMV and Epstein-Barr virus.

Taken from the germline V gene, the CDR1 and CDR2 loops are SGHTA and FQGNSA. Counted from cysteine to phenylalanine, this CDR3 has 15 amino acids. Only the CDR3 region is kept as DNA, spanning 45 bases read in frame from base 1. Trimming removed 1 base from V and 0 bases from J; the gene matches leave 2 bases unexplained. Recombination linked TRBV7-2 to TRBJ1-1; 7 central bases correspond to TRBD1. This clonotype originated in a man aged 25-40 years in good health and CMV-seropositive. The sample taken for sequencing was PBMCs. The CDR3 corresponds to CASSLGGQMNTEAFF. DNA sequence: TGTGCCAGCAGCTTAGGGGGACAGATGAACACTGAAGCTTTCTTT. The CDR3, completed at both ends by the reference TRBV7-2 and TRBJ1-1 genes, gives the full variable domain GAGVSQSPSNKVTEKGKDVELRCDPISGHTALYWYRQSLGQGLEFLIYFQGNSAPDKSGLPSDRFSAERTGGSVSTLTIQRTQQEDSAVYLCASSLGGQMNTEAFFGQGTRLTVV.